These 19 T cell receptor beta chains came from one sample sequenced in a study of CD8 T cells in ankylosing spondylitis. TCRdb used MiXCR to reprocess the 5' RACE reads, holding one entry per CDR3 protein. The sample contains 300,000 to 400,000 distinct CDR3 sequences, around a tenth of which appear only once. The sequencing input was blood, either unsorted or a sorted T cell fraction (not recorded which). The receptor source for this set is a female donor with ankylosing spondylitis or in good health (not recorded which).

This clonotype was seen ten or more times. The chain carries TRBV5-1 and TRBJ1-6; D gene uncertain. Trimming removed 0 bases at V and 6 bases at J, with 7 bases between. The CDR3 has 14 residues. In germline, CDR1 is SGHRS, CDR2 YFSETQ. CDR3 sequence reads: CASSLDWGNSPLHF. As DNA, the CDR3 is TGCGCCAGCAGCTTGGATTGGGGTAATTCACCCCTCCACTTT.

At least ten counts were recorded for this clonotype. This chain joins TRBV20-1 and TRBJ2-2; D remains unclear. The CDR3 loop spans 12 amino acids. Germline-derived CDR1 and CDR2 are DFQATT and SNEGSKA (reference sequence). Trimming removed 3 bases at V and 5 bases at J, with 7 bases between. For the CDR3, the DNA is TGCAGTGCTAGCCTACCGACCGGGGAGCTGTTTTTT. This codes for CSASLPTGELFF.

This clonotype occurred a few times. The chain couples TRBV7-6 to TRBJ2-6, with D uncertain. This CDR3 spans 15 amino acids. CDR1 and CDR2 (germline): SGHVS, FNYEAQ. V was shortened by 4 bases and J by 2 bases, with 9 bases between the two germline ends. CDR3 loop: CASSSWSTGANVLTF. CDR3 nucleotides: TGTGCCAGCAGCTCCTGGTCCACTGGGGCCAACGTCCTGACTTTC.

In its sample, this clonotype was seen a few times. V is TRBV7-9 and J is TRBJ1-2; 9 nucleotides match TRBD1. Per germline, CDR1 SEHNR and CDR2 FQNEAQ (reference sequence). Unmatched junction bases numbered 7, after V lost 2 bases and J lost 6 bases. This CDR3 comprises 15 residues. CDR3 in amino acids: CASSLTGGKIDGYTF. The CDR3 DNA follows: TGTGCCAGCAGCTTAACAGGGGGCAAGATAGATGGCTACACCTTC.

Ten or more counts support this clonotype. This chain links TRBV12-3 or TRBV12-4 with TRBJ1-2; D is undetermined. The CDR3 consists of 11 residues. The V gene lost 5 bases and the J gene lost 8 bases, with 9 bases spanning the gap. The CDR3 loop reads CASSDGSGYTF. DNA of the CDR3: TGTGCCAGCAGTGATGGATCCGGCTACACCTTC.

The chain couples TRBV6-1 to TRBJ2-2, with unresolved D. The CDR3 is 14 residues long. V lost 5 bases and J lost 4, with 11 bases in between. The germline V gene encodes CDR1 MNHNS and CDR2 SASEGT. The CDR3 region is CASSRKGGTGELFF. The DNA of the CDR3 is TGTGCCAGCAGTAGGAAGGGTGGCACCGGGGAGCTGTTTTTT.

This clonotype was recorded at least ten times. CDR3: CSVGEGARTGELFF. CDR3 DNA sequence: TGCAGCGTTGGAGAGGGGGCACGAACCGGGGAGCTGTTTTTT. The V call is TRBV29-1, the J call TRBJ2-2; 7 nucleotides line up with TRBD1. Germline V lookup: CDR1 SQVTM, CDR2 ANQGSEA. Trimming cost V 4 bases and J 5 bases; bases outside gene matches: 7. This CDR3 contains 14 residues.

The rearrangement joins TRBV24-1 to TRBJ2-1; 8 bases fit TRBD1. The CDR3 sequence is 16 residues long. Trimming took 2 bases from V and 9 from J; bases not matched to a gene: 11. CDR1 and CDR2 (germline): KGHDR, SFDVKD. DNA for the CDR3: TGTGCCACCAGTGATTCCCCGGGCCAGGGGGCAATTGAGCAGTTCTTC. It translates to CATSDSPGQGAIEQFF.

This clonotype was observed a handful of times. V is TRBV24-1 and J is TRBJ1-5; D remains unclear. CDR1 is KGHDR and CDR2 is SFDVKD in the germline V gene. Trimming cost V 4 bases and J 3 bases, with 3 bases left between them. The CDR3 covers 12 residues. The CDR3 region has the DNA TGTGCCACCAGTGAAGACAATCAGCCCCAGCATTTT. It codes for CATSEDNQPQHF.

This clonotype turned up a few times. DNA of the CDR3: TGTGCCAGCAGCTCCCAATCAAACACAGATACGCAGTATTTT. The encoded protein is CASSSQSNTDTQYF. The chain couples TRBV7-6 to TRBJ2-3; D gene ambiguous. CDR1 and CDR2 from the germline V gene are SGHVS and FNYEAQ. The V and J ends lost 4 bases and 2 bases respectively, with 10 bases between them. The CDR3 totals 14 residues.

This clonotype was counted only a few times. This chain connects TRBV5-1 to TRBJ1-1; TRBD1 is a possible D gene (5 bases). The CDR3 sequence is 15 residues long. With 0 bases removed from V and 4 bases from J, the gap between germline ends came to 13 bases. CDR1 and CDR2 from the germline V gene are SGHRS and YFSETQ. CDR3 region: CASSLGTPQGTEAFF. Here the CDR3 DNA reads TGCGCCAGCAGCTTGGGGACACCTCAAGGCACTGAAGCTTTCTTT.

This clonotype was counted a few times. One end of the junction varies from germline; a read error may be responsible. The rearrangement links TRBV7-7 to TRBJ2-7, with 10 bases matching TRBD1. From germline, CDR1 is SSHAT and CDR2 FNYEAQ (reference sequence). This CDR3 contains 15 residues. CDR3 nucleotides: TGTGCTAGCAGCTCCGGGACAGGGGCCACCTACGAGCAGTACTTC. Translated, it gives CASSSGTGATYEQYF.

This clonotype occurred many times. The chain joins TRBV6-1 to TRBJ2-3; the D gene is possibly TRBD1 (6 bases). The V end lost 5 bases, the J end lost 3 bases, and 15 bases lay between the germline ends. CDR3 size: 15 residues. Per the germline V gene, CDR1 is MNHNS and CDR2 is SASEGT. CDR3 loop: CASSTQGFLTDTQYF. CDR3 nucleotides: TGTGCCAGCAGTACCCAGGGGTTTTTAACAGATACGCAGTATTTT.

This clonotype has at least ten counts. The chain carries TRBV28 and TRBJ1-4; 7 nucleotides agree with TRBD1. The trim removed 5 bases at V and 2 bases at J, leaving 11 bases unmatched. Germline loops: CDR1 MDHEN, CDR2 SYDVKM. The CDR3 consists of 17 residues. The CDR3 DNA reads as TGTGCCAGCAGTCCCGAAACAGGGGCTGCGACTAATGAAAAACTGTTTTTT. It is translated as CASSPETGAATNEKLFF.

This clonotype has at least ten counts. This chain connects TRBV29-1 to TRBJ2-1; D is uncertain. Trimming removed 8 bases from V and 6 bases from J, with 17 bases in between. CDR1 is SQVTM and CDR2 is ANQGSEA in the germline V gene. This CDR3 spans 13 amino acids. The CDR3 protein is CSTSDSRFNEQFF. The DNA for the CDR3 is TGCAGCACAAGTGACTCCCGTTTCAATGAGCAGTTCTTC.

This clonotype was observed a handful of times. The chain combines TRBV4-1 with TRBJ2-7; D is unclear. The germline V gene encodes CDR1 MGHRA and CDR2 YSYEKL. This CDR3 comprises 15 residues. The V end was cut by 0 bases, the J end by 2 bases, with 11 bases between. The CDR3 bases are TGCGCCAGCAGCCAAGATAGAGGTAACCCCTACGAGCAGTACTTC. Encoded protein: CASSQDRGNPYEQYF.

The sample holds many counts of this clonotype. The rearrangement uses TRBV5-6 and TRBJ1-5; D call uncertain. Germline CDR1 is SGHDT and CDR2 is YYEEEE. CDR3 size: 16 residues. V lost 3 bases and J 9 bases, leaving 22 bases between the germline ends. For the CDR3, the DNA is TGTGCCAGCAGCTCAGCTTCCCGAGTAGGTGCACCGCCCCAGCATTTT. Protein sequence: CASSSASRVGAPPQHF.

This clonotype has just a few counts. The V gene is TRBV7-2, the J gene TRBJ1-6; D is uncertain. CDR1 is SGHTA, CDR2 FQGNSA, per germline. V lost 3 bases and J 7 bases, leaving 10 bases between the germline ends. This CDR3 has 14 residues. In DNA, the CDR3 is TGTGCCAGCAGCTTCCAGGCTCGAAATTCACCCCTCCACTTT. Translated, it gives CASSFQARNSPLHF.

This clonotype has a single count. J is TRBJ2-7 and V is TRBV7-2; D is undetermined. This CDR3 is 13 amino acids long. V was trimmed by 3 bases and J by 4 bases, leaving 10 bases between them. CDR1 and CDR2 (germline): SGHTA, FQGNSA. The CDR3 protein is CASSFGLGYEQYF. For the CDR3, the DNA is TGTGCCAGCAGCTTCGGTCTTGGGTACGAGCAGTACTTC.